A single sample is the source of the 15 T cell receptor beta chains below, sequenced in a study of graft-versus-host responses after intestinal transplantation. Their antigen targets remain unknown. This table comes from immunoSEQ multiplex PCR, and its TCRdb copy is limited to in-frame clones, with some not included. This table holds about 90,000 clones, 85% to 95% found once. Sequenced material: unstimulated CD8+ T cells sorted from spleen or lymph node cells, taken before transplant. These receptors were collected from a human donor who was the organ donor for an intestinal transplant.

The chain joins TRBV6-5 to TRBJ2-7, with a weak D call TRBD2 (6 bases). V was shortened by 8 bases and J by 3 bases, with 14 bases between the two germline ends. The CDR3 totals 13 residues. Germline V lookup: CDR1 MNHEY, CDR2 SVGAGI. CDR3 DNA: TGTGCCAGCGGTAGGGACTGGGACTACGAGCAGTACTTC. It specifies CASGRDWDYEQYF.

This clone was picked up a small number of times. The V call is TRBV6-5, the J call TRBJ1-5, with 9 bases fitting TRBD1. This CDR3 comprises 14 residues. V trimming: 6 bases; J trimming: 7 bases; junction bases outside the gene matches: 7. The germline CDR1 and CDR2 sequences are MNHEY and SVGAGI. This CDR3 is CASRKQGAGQPQHF. The CDR3 DNA is TGTGCCAGCAGAAAACAGGGGGCCGGACAGCCCCAGCATTTT.

The rearrangement links TRBV7-8 to TRBJ2-2; 10 bases fit TRBD2. V gave up 4 bases and J gave up 5 bases; unmatched junction bases: 10. Germline loops: CDR1 SGHVS, CDR2 FQNEAQ. CDR3 length: 17 amino acids. Here the CDR3 reads CASSSTQRSGRTGELFF. CDR3 nucleotides: TGTGCCAGCAGCTCAACTCAACGTAGCGGGAGGACCGGGGAGCTGTTTTTT.

The chain uses TRBV4-1 and TRBJ1-2; D not certain. The length of the CDR3 is 17 residues. Germline CDR1 reads MGHRA; CDR2 reads YSYEKL. Deletions cut 0 bases from V and 2 bases from J, with 16 bases between. The CDR3 DNA sequence: TGCGCCAGCAGCCAAGATCTGGCCACCGTTTTCAACTATGGCTACACCTTC. It yields the protein CASSQDLATVFNYGYTF.

J is TRBJ2-2 and V is TRBV6-5, with 10 bases aligning to TRBD2. CDR1 and CDR2 from the germline V gene are MNHEY and SVGAGI. This CDR3 spans 14 amino acids. V shed 7 bases, J shed 4 bases, and the junction held 3 bases outside the gene matches. CDR3 sequence: CASTLAGGTGELFF. DNA of the CDR3: TGTGCCAGCACCTTAGCGGGAGGCACCGGGGAGCTGTTTTTT.

The chain joins TRBV2 to TRBJ2-3; a weak D match, TRBD2 (5 bases). Germline V gives CDR1 SNHLY, CDR2 FYNNEI. The length of the CDR3 is 14 residues. Trimming shortened V by 7 bases and J by 4 bases, and 15 bases separated the two germline ends. In nucleotides, the CDR3 is TGTGCCAGCATTGGGTACAGCGGTGCAGATACGCAGTATTTT. The encoded protein is CASIGYSGADTQYF. Looking up the rest from reference TRBV2 and TRBJ2-3 gives the full variable domain: EPEVTQTPSHQVTQMGQEVILRCVPISNHLYFYWYRQILGQKVEFLVSFYNNEISEKSEIFDDQFSVERPDGSNFTLKIRSTKLEDSAMYFCASIGYSGADTQYFGPGTRLTVL.

J is TRBJ1-1 and V is TRBV5-8; no reliable D call. The germline gives CDR1 SGHTS, CDR2 YDEGEE. The CDR3 is made up of 13 amino acids. Between the trimmed V and J ends, which lost 0 bases and 6 bases, there was a span of 9 bases. The CDR3 spells CASSLAGVAEAFF. CDR3 coding DNA: TGTGCCAGCAGCTTGGCCGGGGTGGCTGAAGCTTTCTTT.

The V gene is TRBV19, the J gene TRBJ2-1; no firm D call. V dropped 4 bases and J dropped 3 bases, with 19 bases sitting between them. CDR3 size: 17 residues. Germline assignment: CDR1 LNHDA and CDR2 SQIVND (reference sequence). The CDR3 DNA reads as TGTGCCAGTAGTACCCGCCTCGCTCGCGTTAACTACAATGAGCAGTTCTTC. Its protein product is CASSTRLARVNYNEQFF.

The CDR3 loop reads CASMGPGSLGGQPQHF. For the CDR3, the DNA is TGTGCCAGCATGGGGCCTGGCAGCCTGGGCGGTCAGCCCCAGCATTTT. V gene TRBV2 combines with J gene TRBJ1-5, with a weak D call TRBD1 (5 bases). This CDR3 spans 16 amino acids. CDR1 is SNHLY and CDR2 is FYNNEI in the germline V gene. Trimming left V 7 bases short and J 6 bases short, with 22 bases between.

V is TRBV5-1 and J is TRBJ2-7; TRBD2 aligns across 10 bases. Germline CDR1 SGHRS, CDR2 YFSETQ. The junction had 2 bases not matched to a gene; V was cut back by 2 bases and J by 3 bases. This CDR3 comprises 14 residues. Here the CDR3 DNA reads TGCGCCAGCAGCTTTAGCGGGGGGCGCTACGAGCAGTACTTC. Protein product: CASSFSGGRYEQYF. Together with reference TRBV5-1 and TRBJ2-7, the CDR3 gives the full variable domain: KAGVTQTPRYLIKTRGQQVTLSCSPISGHRSVSWYQQTPGQGLQFLFEYFSETQRNKGNFPGRFSGRQFSNSRSEMNVSTLELGDSALYLCASSFSGGRYEQYFGPGTRLTVT.

The chain joins TRBV28 to TRBJ2-5, with D possibly matching TRBD1 (6 bases). With the DNA end fitting TRBJ2-7 better, the J assignment may be wrong. The CDR3 sequence is 14 residues long. Germline V gene data show CDR1 as MDHEN and CDR2 as SYDVKM. CDR3 amino acids: CASHETGLAYEQYF. The CDR3 DNA reads TGTGCCAGCCACGAAACAGGGCTTGCCTACGAGCAGTACTTC.

The chain combines TRBV4-1 with TRBJ1-5; TRBD1 aligns across 9 bases. Looked up from germline, CDR1 is MGHRA and CDR2 is YSYEKL. Unmatched junction bases numbered 5, after V lost 6 bases and J lost 2 bases. The CDR3 covers 15 residues. The CDR3, as DNA: TGCGCCAGCAGGTTTACAGGGGGCGGCAATCAGCCCCAGCATTTT. Amino acids: CASRFTGGGNQPQHF.

The genes are TRBV19 and TRBJ2-1; maybe TRBD2 (7 bases). Germline CDR1 and CDR2: LNHDA and SQIVND (reference sequence). V lost 5 bases, J lost 10 bases, and 12 bases lay in between. This CDR3 spans 12 amino acids. The CDR3 DNA follows: TGTGCCAGTAGTGGGGGGGCGAGCGAGCAGTTCTTC. Translated: CASSGGASEQFF.

The chain employs TRBV6-5 and TRBJ2-3, with TRBD2 matching over 7 bases. This CDR3 spans 13 amino acids. Germline assignment: CDR1 MNHEY and CDR2 SVGAGI. Trimming at V came to 2 bases and at J to 4 bases, leaving 0 bases not matched to a gene. In DNA form, the CDR3 reads TGTGCCAGCAGTTACCGGGGGGCAGATACGCAGTATTTT. Amino acid sequence: CASSYRGADTQYF.

The V and J genes are TRBV9 and TRBJ2-7; the D gene is possibly TRBD1 (6 bases). CDR1 is SGDLS, CDR2 YYNGEE, per germline. The CDR3 runs to 14 residues. V was trimmed by 7 bases and J by 6 bases, leaving 20 bases between them. CDR3 residues: CASSLGQTEFEQYF. DNA for the CDR3: TGTGCCAGCTCGCTCGGACAGACCGAGTTCGAGCAGTACTTC.